What follows describes a single T cell receptor beta chain. What it binds is unknown. The CDR3 is 21 amino acids. Trimming took off 0 bases at V and 0 bases at J, with 24 bases between the two ends. In germline, CDR1 is MDHEN, CDR2 SYDVKM. The data are from a study of cytomegalovirus exposure and HLA in healthy donors. Overall study context: Genotyping of roughly 400 donors showed that about 84% belonged to the Caucasian-associated ancestry cluster. Study-level results: Later analysis found that TCR beta chains associated with HLA were more clonally expanded than other, equally common chains. When analyzed later, a missense DCLRE1C variant was found to be linked to TCR beta V- and J-gene trimming. According to the study, roughly 160 TCR beta chains were cytomegalovirus-associated.

Amplification used 60 Vbeta primers and 13 Jbeta primers. Clones were read by immunoSEQ multiplex PCR, and TCRdb kept only the in-frame ones, dropping some. The data contain about 67,000 clones, 80% to 90% of them singletons. The clonotype originates from a woman aged 25-40 years in good health and CMV-seropositive. J is TRBJ1-3 and V is TRBV28; the D gene is possibly TRBD1 (5 bases). The specimen sequenced was PBMCs. The CDR3 is CASSLWPETAASSYSGNTIYF. The CDR3 nucleotides read TGTGCCAGCAGTTTATGGCCCGAGACAGCCGCTTCGTCGTACTCTGGAAACACCATATATTTT.